These T cell receptor beta chains were read from a single sample in a study of response to subunit inactivated influenza vaccine. Each CDR3 protein is one row after TCRdb ran MiXCR on the RT-PCR reads. The sample consists of more than 400,000 distinct CDR3 sequences, about 10% of them appearing once. Specimen: PBMCs from blood, collected 40 to 50 days after vaccination. The origin of the receptors is a man between 50 and 59 years old who received an inactivated influenza vaccine. The CDR3 runs from the conserved cysteine through the conserved F or W. Each record gives: V gene, J gene, CDR3 protein.

v_call: TRBV10-3
j_call: TRBJ1-5
cdr3_aa: CAISVTGGNQPQHF

v_call: TRBV11-2
j_call: TRBJ2-5
cdr3_aa: CASSLVRASGFNPRVGETQYF

v_call: TRBV25-1
j_call: TRBJ2-6
cdr3_aa: CASSDPGATGANVLTF

v_call: TRBV6-1
j_call: TRBJ1-5
cdr3_aa: CASSPTGLLNQPQHF

v_call: TRBV12-3/TRBV12-4
j_call: TRBJ2-7
cdr3_aa: CASSLAGGPYEQYF

v_call: TRBV5-1
j_call: TRBJ1-2
cdr3_aa: CASSRTGQGSYGYTF

v_call: TRBV24-1
j_call: TRBJ2-1
cdr3_aa: CATGDSHLEQFF

v_call: TRBV7-9
j_call: TRBJ2-2
cdr3_aa: CASSSSGQETNTGELFF

v_call: TRBV6-2/TRBV6-3
j_call: TRBJ2-1
cdr3_aa: CASSYSGTGDLYEQFF

v_call: TRBV4-3
j_call: TRBJ2-7
cdr3_aa: CASSPGGTGAYEQYF

v_call: TRBV20-1
j_call: TRBJ2-3
cdr3_aa: CSARARDTQYF

v_call: TRBV5-1
j_call: TRBJ2-3
cdr3_aa: CASTLSRGPDTQYF

v_call: TRBV12-3/TRBV12-4
j_call: TRBJ2-4
cdr3_aa: CASKGQGRKNIQYF

v_call: TRBV5-4
j_call: TRBJ2-5
cdr3_aa: CASSFTGLETQYF

v_call: TRBV7-2
j_call: TRBJ1-3
cdr3_aa: CASSLVSPNTIYF

v_call: TRBV7-8
j_call: TRBJ2-1
cdr3_aa: CASSPSKLGLEFF

v_call: TRBV11-1
j_call: TRBJ2-2
cdr3_aa: CASQLGIAGPRNTGELFF

v_call: TRBV12-3/TRBV12-4
j_call: TRBJ2-1
cdr3_aa: CASTWQGTAQLNNEQFF

v_call: TRBV12-3/TRBV12-4
j_call: TRBJ1-2
cdr3_aa: CASSFTRDYGYTF

v_call: TRBV20-1
j_call: TRBJ1-1
cdr3_aa: CSALPLAGGLTEAFF

v_call: TRBV11-2
j_call: TRBJ2-1
cdr3_aa: CASSHGMRGPVTHEQFF

v_call: TRBV7-8
j_call: TRBJ1-1
cdr3_aa: CASTSGTGLKNTEAFF

v_call: TRBV20-1
j_call: TRBJ2-1
cdr3_aa: CSATTGLANNHNEQFF

v_call: TRBV28
j_call: TRBJ2-3
cdr3_aa: CASSLFTDTQYF

v_call: TRBV7-9
j_call: TRBJ2-3
cdr3_aa: CASSLWGAGVPTDTQYF

v_call: TRBV20-1
j_call: TRBJ2-7
cdr3_aa: CSARSHEGPEQYF

v_call: TRBV29-1
j_call: TRBJ2-7
cdr3_aa: CSVAAGGLEQYF

v_call: TRBV12-3/TRBV12-4
j_call: TRBJ1-1
cdr3_aa: CASRKLGQGVNTEAFF

v_call: TRBV6-1
j_call: TRBJ1-2
cdr3_aa: CASSRGQGRGGYTF

v_call: TRBV12-3/TRBV12-4
j_call: TRBJ2-2
cdr3_aa: CASCLVIAGELFF

v_call: TRBV12-3/TRBV12-4
j_call: TRBJ2-2
cdr3_aa: CASTRGEGTGELFF

v_call: TRBV5-5
j_call: TRBJ2-6
cdr3_aa: CASSFQWRTGANVLTF

v_call: TRBV2
j_call: TRBJ2-7
cdr3_aa: CASTRTGGASYEQYF